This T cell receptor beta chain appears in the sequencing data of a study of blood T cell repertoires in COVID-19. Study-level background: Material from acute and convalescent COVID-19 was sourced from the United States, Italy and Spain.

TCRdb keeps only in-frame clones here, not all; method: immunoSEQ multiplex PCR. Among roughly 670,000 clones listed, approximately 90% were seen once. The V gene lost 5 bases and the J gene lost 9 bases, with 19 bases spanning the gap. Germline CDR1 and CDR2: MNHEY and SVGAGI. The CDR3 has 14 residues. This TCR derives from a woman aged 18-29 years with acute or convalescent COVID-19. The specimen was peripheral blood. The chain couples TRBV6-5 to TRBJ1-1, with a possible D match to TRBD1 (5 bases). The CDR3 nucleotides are TGTGCCAGCAGTACCCAGGGTTCCCATCGAAAAGCTTTCTTT. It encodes CASSTQGSHRKAFF.